Sequencing of this T cell receptor beta chain was carried out in a study of blood T cell repertoires in COVID-19. Study information: Specimens from acute and convalescent COVID-19 originated in the United States, Italy and Spain. T cells, B-cell-depleted T cells, or PBMCs provided the cDNA or gDNA that served as material.

In the source study's methods: Reference gene primer amplification in the assay estimated nucleated cell counts. The data were produced by immunoSEQ multiplex PCR, yet TCRdb's version contains in-frame clones alone and is incomplete. V and J calls and clone size are those listed in that table; D and trimming were worked out from the DNA. The data show some 200,000 clones, roughly 86% seen once. The CDR3 spans 18 residues. The germline V and J ends were trimmed by 5 bases and 3 bases, with 25 bases remaining between them. CDR1 and CDR2 from the germline V gene are SEHNR and FQNEAQ (reference sequence).

The sequenced material came from peripheral blood. The rearrangement links TRBV7-9 to TRBJ1-1, with D maybe TRBD1 (5 bases). The source is a man aged 40-55 years with active or convalescent COVID-19. As DNA, the CDR3 is TGTGCCAGCAGCCCACAGACGCTAATGGACACGGTCGACACTGAAGCTTTCTTT. Encoded protein: CASSPQTLMDTVDTEAFF.